Below are 25 T cell receptor beta chains sequenced from a single sample in a study of Ad26.COV2.S vaccination and SARS-CoV-2 variants. Sequenced by immunoSEQ multiplex PCR; TCRdb stores in-frame clones only, minus some. The table shows about 350,000 clones, with about 90% occurring only once. Sequences were derived from peripheral blood, sampled after recovery from COVID-19. The receptors were sampled from a human donor who had recovered from COVID-19.

This chain links TRBV6-5 with TRBJ2-1, with 9 nucleotides matching TRBD1. The CDR3 covers 12 residues. Trimming took 6 bases from V and 10 from J; bases not matched to a gene: 4. The germline CDR1 and CDR2 sequences are MNHEY and SVGAGI. CDR3 coding DNA: TGTGCCAGCAGACGGACAGGGGACGAGCAGTTCTTC. Protein sequence: CASRRTGDEQFF.

The rearrangement links TRBV13 to TRBJ1-2, with 8 bases aligning to TRBD1. This CDR3 has 18 residues. The germline V gene has CDR1 PRHDT and CDR2 FYEKMQ (reference sequence). Unmatched junction bases numbered 11, after V lost 2 bases and J lost 0 bases. The CDR3 reads CASSLRNPRTGPNYGYTF. The CDR3 nucleotides are TGTGCCAGCAGCTTACGAAACCCCCGGACAGGGCCTAACTATGGCTACACCTTC.

The V gene is TRBV5-1, the J gene TRBJ2-7; a possible D gene is TRBD2 (5 bases). This CDR3 contains 14 residues. Germline-derived CDR1 and CDR2 are SGHRS and YFSETQ. V shed 1 base and J shed 2 bases, with 10 bases lying between them. In DNA form, the CDR3 reads TGCGCCAGCAGCTTGCGCCGGGAACCCTACGAGCAGTACTTC. This encodes CASSLRREPYEQYF. The full variable domain, completed using reference TRBV5-1 and TRBJ2-7, is KAGVTQTPRYLIKTRGQQVTLSCSPISGHRSVSWYQQTPGQGLQFLFEYFSETQRNKGNFPGRFSGRQFSNSRSEMNVSTLELGDSALYLCASSLRREPYEQYFGPGTRLTVT.

This clone was picked up one time. V usage is TRBV19 and J usage is TRBJ1-1; no definite D call. The germline V and J ends were trimmed by 5 bases and 7 bases, with 11 bases remaining between them. There are 12 residues in the CDR3. Germline values: CDR1 LNHDA, CDR2 SQIVND (reference sequence). CDR3 sequence (DNA): TGTGCCAGTAGTTTTCTGGAGGGTGAAGCTTTCTTT. Translated: CASSFLEGEAFF.

This clone occurred once. V is TRBV4-3 and J is TRBJ1-3; D not resolved. V was cut by 0 bases and J by 7 bases, with 13 bases left in between. CDR1 LGHNA and CDR2 YSLEER come from the germline V gene. CDR3 size: 15 residues. The CDR3 reads CASSQDRGLANTIYF. The CDR3 DNA is TGCGCCAGCAGCCAAGATCGGGGATTGGCGAACACCATATATTTT.

With respect to this clone: Other nucleotide sequences in the sample specify the same CDR3. The rearrangement joins TRBV6-5 to TRBJ2-7; the match to TRBD2 covers 7 bases. The V and J ends lost 2 bases and 2 bases, in that order; junction bases with no gene match: 3. Germline CDR1 and CDR2: MNHEY and SVGAGI. The CDR3 is 14 residues long. The CDR3 is CASSYSGTTYEQYF. Here the CDR3 DNA reads TGTGCCAGCAGTTACAGCGGGACGACCTACGAGCAGTACTTC.

The CDR3 nucleotides read TGTGCCAGCAGCCAATTAAGGGCAGCTAATGAAAAACTGTTTTTT. Protein product: CASSQLRAANEKLFF. The chain has TRBV7-8 and TRBJ1-4, with no clear D. With 5 bases removed from V and 3 bases from J, the gap between germline ends came to 13 bases. The CDR3 covers 15 residues. Germline V lookup: CDR1 SGHVS, CDR2 FQNEAQ.

CDR3: CASSPALAGGSSYEQYF. For the CDR3, the DNA is TGTGCCAGCAGCCCTGCCCTAGCGGGGGGGAGTTCCTACGAGCAGTACTTC. The rearrangement links TRBV3-1 (or the pseudogene TRBV3-2) to TRBJ2-7; 12 nucleotides agree with TRBD2. In germline, CDR1 is LGHDT, CDR2 YNNKEL (reference sequence). V shed 4 bases and J 1 base; nucleotides not matched to a gene: 8. CDR3 length equals 17 residues.

The chain joins TRBV5-1 to TRBJ1-1, with D possibly being TRBD1 (6 bases). This CDR3 has 14 residues. Germline CDR1 SGHRS, CDR2 YFSETQ. V was cut by 4 bases and J by 4 bases, with 14 bases left in between. In DNA form, the CDR3 reads TGCGCCAGCAGCGTACAGGGTTCGTTCACTGAAGCTTTCTTT. Translated: CASSVQGSFTEAFF.

This chain joins TRBV18 and TRBJ1-3; D is undetermined. V was cut by 3 bases and J by 0 bases, with 15 bases left in between. Germline CDR1 reads KGHSH; CDR2 reads LQKENI. The CDR3 is 17 residues long. The CDR3: CASSPARSGISGNTIYF. The DNA for the CDR3 is TGTGCCAGCTCACCCGCCCGTTCCGGGATCTCTGGAAACACCATATATTTT.

V usage is TRBV7-6 and J usage is TRBJ1-3, with 9 bases fitting TRBD1. The CDR3 runs 16 residues. Germline V gene sequence: CDR1 SGHVS, CDR2 FNYEAQ. J was trimmed by 0 bases and V by 5 bases; bases with no gene match: 5. The DNA of the CDR3 is TGTGCCAGCAGCAGGGGACAGGGAGGCTCTGGAAACACCATATATTTT. As protein: CASSRGQGGSGNTIYF.

J is TRBJ2-7 and V is TRBV11-2; 8 bases align to TRBD2. Trimming cost V 5 bases and J 0 bases; bases outside gene matches: 9. This CDR3 region has 16 residues. Per the germline V gene, CDR1 is SGHAT and CDR2 is FQNNGV. This chain's CDR3 is CASSIAGRLSSYEQYF. CDR3 coding DNA: TGTGCCAGCAGCATAGCGGGACGTTTGAGCTCCTACGAGCAGTACTTC.

The chain joins TRBV12-3 or TRBV12-4 to TRBJ2-3; no definite D call. The V and J ends lost 7 bases and 3 bases respectively, with 11 bases between them. This CDR3 has 13 amino acids. As DNA, the CDR3 is TGTGCCAGCACCCAGCTGGGGACAGATACGCAGTATTTT. This gives the protein CASTQLGTDTQYF.

V and J are TRBV19 and TRBJ1-4, with 7 bases that match TRBD1. The CDR3 consists of 16 residues. V lost 5 bases and J lost 8; bases outside the gene matches: 14. Germline V gene lookup returns CDR1 LNHDA and CDR2 SQIVND (reference sequence). CDR3 amino acids: CASSPQGGPEGEKLFF. In nucleotides, the CDR3 is TGTGCCAGTAGTCCACAAGGGGGCCCTGAAGGCGAAAAACTGTTTTTT. The full variable domain, its missing parts supplied by reference TRBV19 and TRBJ1-4, is DGGITQSPKYLFRKEGQNVTLSCEQNLNHDAMYWYRQDPGQGLRLIYYSQIVNDFQKGDIAEGYSVSREKKESFPLTVTSAQKNPTAFYLCASSPQGGPEGEKLFFGSGTQLSVL.

The chain carries TRBV7-8 and TRBJ1-5; no reliable D call. The CDR3 is 15 amino acids. V lost 5 bases, J lost 6 bases, and 17 bases lay in between. The germline CDR1 and CDR2 sequences are SGHVS and FQNEAQ. Here the CDR3 DNA reads TGTGCCAGCAGCCTACGGGGAGGGAGCCTTCAGCCCCAGCATTTT. Translated: CASSLRGGSLQPQHF.

This rearrangement joins TRBV20-1 to TRBJ1-3; D gene ambiguous. Germline V gives CDR1 DFQATT, CDR2 SNEGSKA (reference sequence). This CDR3 contains 11 residues. Deletions cut 3 bases from V and 3 bases from J, with 3 bases between. CDR3 amino acids: CSARNGNTIYF. Here the CDR3 DNA reads TGCAGTGCTAGGAATGGAAACACCATATATTTT.

The V call is TRBV5-4, the J call TRBJ2-7; 9 bases align to TRBD2. This CDR3 contains 14 residues. The V gene's germline CDR1 is SGHNT and CDR2 YYREEE (reference sequence). Germline trimming cut 10 bases from V and 7 bases from J; bases unmatched to any gene: 15. The CDR3 is CAVGSGGSPREQYF. In DNA, the CDR3 is TGTGCCGTTGGAAGCGGGGGGTCTCCGAGGGAGCAGTACTTC.

The rearrangement links TRBV6-5 to TRBJ2-2, with 7 bases lining up with TRBD1. V shed 4 bases and J 1 base; nucleotides not matched to a gene: 3. Germline CDR1 MNHEY, CDR2 SVGAGI. The CDR3 runs to 15 residues. CDR3 in DNA: TGTGCCAGCAGTTCTCGACAGGGGAACACCGGGGAGCTGTTTTTT. Translation: CASSSRQGNTGELFF.

The chain couples TRBV4-3 to TRBJ2-3; unclear D gene. Per the germline V gene, CDR1 is LGHNA and CDR2 is YSLEER. This CDR3 spans 15 amino acids. V gave up 1 base and J gave up 1 base, with 9 bases separating them. The CDR3 sequence: CASSQGADRTDTQYF. The CDR3 DNA reads as TGCGCCAGCAGCCAAGGGGCAGACCGCACAGATACGCAGTATTTT.

The genes are TRBV27 and TRBJ2-3, with D maybe TRBD1 (5 bases). The CDR3 spans 15 residues. Germline lookup yields CDR1 MNHEY and CDR2 SMNVEV (reference sequence). V lost 2 bases and J lost 1, with 10 bases in between. The CDR3 loop is CASSLEGARTDTQYF. CDR3 coding DNA: TGTGCCAGCAGTTTAGAAGGGGCCCGCACAGATACGCAGTATTTT.

The chain joins TRBV2 to TRBJ1-1, with D perhaps matching TRBD1 (5 bases). The germline CDR1 and CDR2 sequences are SNHLY and FYNNEI. This CDR3 comprises 14 residues. The germline V and J ends were trimmed by 8 bases and 1 base, with 14 bases remaining between them. The CDR3 bases are TGTGCCAGCCTTGTAGGGACGGGGAACACTGAAGCTTTCTTT. Its translation: CASLVGTGNTEAFF.

This chain uses TRBV27 with TRBJ1-1; 9 nucleotides agree with TRBD1. The J segment lost 6 bases and the V segment lost 8 bases, leaving 16 bases of the junction unmatched. The germline gives CDR1 MNHEY, CDR2 SMNVEV (reference sequence). The CDR3 covers 16 residues. The CDR3 reads CASGIIRDRVSPEAFF. Here the CDR3 DNA reads TGTGCCAGCGGTATTATCCGGGACAGGGTATCACCTGAAGCTTTCTTT.

This clone has just one count. V and J are TRBV27 and TRBJ1-3; no reliable D call. The V end was cut by 5 bases, the J end by 0 bases, with 8 bases between. CDR3 length: 14 residues. Germline CDR1 MNHEY, CDR2 SMNVEV (reference sequence). CDR3 loop: CASSPDLSGNTIYF. As DNA, the CDR3 is TGTGCCAGCAGTCCCGACCTCTCTGGAAACACCATATATTTT.

The V gene is TRBV9, the J gene TRBJ2-4, with D tentatively TRBD1 or TRBD2 (5 bases each). V was shortened by 7 bases and J by 8 bases, with 16 bases between the two germline ends. Per germline, CDR1 SGDLS and CDR2 YYNGEE. The CDR3 is 13 amino acids. This CDR3 reads CASGNDGDDIQYF. CDR3 DNA: TGTGCCAGCGGTAATGACGGGGACGACATTCAGTACTTC.

The chain links TRBV11-2 to TRBJ2-7; D is perhaps TRBD2 (6 bases). Trimming pared 3 bases from V and 2 bases from J, leaving 17 bases between. Germline loops: CDR1 SGHAT, CDR2 FQNNGV. This CDR3 has 16 residues. Here the CDR3 DNA reads TGTGCCAGCAGCTTCGCGGGAAGACGTCCTACCTACGAGCAGTACTTC. The encoded protein is CASSFAGRRPTYEQYF.